This record covers a single T cell receptor (beta chain). Grouping used clinical history reported by participants in a survey and questionnaire. It was within 2 weeks before study entry that exposed participants met a COVID-19 case. Sequenced by immunoSEQ multiplex PCR; TCRdb stores in-frame clones only, minus some. The table includes around 320,000 clones, around nine tenths detected once. This specimen belongs to a study of blood T cell repertoires in COVID-19. This CDR3 spans 11 amino acids. V was cut by 3 bases and J by 5 bases, with 5 bases left in between. The gene calls are TRBV12-3 or TRBV12-4 and TRBJ2-7; no clear D gene. The clonotype originates from a woman aged 45 to 65 who had been exposed to COVID-19. Sequenced: PBMCs or T cells enriched from blood (not recorded which). The CDR3 loop is CASSFRDEQYF. The CDR3 DNA reads TGTGCCAGCAGTTTCCGCGACGAGCAGTACTTC.